What follows are 21 T cell receptor beta chains derived from one specimen sequenced in a study of blood T cell repertoires in COVID-19. The method was immunoSEQ multiplex PCR; TCRdb's version includes in-frame clones alone and lacks a portion of them. The repertoire consists of 90,000 to 130,000 clones, with approximately 85% occurring once and the leading ten covering approximately 16%. The sample taken for sequencing was peripheral blood. All receptors derive from a woman aged 55-75 years with acute or convalescent COVID-19.

V and J are TRBV11-1 and TRBJ2-7; 7 nucleotides agree with TRBD2. Germline V gene sequence: CDR1 SGHAT, CDR2 FQDESV (reference sequence). V was pared by 3 bases and J by 0 bases, with 5 bases of the junction left unmatched. The CDR3 spans 15 residues. The CDR3 DNA sequence: TGTGCCAGCAGCTTCTCCTCGGGGGGCTCCTACGAGCAGTACTTC. Translated, it gives CASSFSSGGSYEQYF.

This chain links TRBV7-6 with TRBJ1-1; D is uncertain. Germline-derived CDR1 and CDR2 are SGHVS and FNYEAQ. The CDR3 has 15 residues. Trimming cost V 3 bases and J 5 bases, with 16 bases left between them. Here the CDR3 reads CASSFGGSWRTEAFF. The CDR3 bases are TGTGCCAGCAGCTTCGGAGGAAGTTGGAGAACTGAAGCTTTCTTT.

This chain connects TRBV5-1 to TRBJ1-2; possibly TRBD1 for D (5 bases). This CDR3 is 14 amino acids long. V was clipped by 4 bases and J by 8 bases, with 18 bases between them. The V gene's germline CDR1 is SGHRS and CDR2 YFSETQ. The CDR3 coding sequence is TGCGCCAGCAGCCCGGTCGGGGGTCCAATGGGCTACACCTTC. Encoded protein: CASSPVGGPMGYTF. The variable domain in full, with the rest retrieved from reference TRBV5-1 and TRBJ1-2, is KAGVTQTPRYLIKTRGQQVTLSCSPISGHRSVSWYQQTPGQGLQFLFEYFSETQRNKGNFPGRFSGRQFSNSRSEMNVSTLELGDSALYLCASSPVGGPMGYTFGSGTRLTVV.

This chain uses TRBV15 with TRBJ2-7; TRBD1 matches 9 bases. CDR3 size: 14 residues. Germline V gene data show CDR1 as LNHNV and CDR2 as YYDKDF (reference sequence). The junction had 3 bases not matched to a gene; V was cut back by 0 bases and J by 6 bases. The chain's CDR3 is CATSREQGALEQYF. The CDR3 DNA reads TGTGCCACCAGCAGAGAACAGGGGGCCCTCGAGCAGTACTTC. Filled out from reference TRBV15 and TRBJ2-7, the complete variable domain reads DAMVIQNPRYQVTQFGKPVTLSCSQTLNHNVMYWYQQKSSQAPKLLFHYYDKDFNNEADTPDNFQSRRPNTSFCFLDIRSPGLGDTAMYLCATSREQGALEQYFGPGTRLTVT.

The V call is TRBV5-4, the J call TRBJ2-7, with a possible D match to TRBD2 (5 bases). The CDR3 has 15 residues. Germline assignment: CDR1 SGHNT and CDR2 YYREEE (reference sequence). With 5 bases removed from V and 0 bases from J, the gap between germline ends came to 15 bases. This CDR3 is CASRHGGQSSYEQYF. As DNA, the CDR3 is TGTGCCAGCAGGCATGGCGGGCAAAGCTCCTACGAGCAGTACTTC.

This clone was detected a few times. The chain combines TRBV2 with TRBJ1-4; no definite D call. The CDR3 has 15 amino acids. Germline loops: CDR1 SNHLY, CDR2 FYNNEI. Trimming stripped 5 bases from V and 7 bases from J, with 17 bases between. The CDR3 DNA reads TGTGCCAGCAGTACGACCGGGATCTCGAGTGAAAAACTGTTTTTT. It encodes CASSTTGISSEKLFF.

The chain has TRBV7-2 and TRBJ2-2, with D tentatively TRBD2 (5 bases). Trimming left V 5 bases short and J 6 bases short, with 16 bases between. CDR1 is SGHTA and CDR2 is FQGNSA in the germline V gene. This CDR3 has 15 amino acids. The CDR3 here is CASSPEEAVPGELFF. CDR3 DNA: TGTGCCAGCAGCCCCGAGGAGGCAGTCCCCGGGGAGCTGTTTTTT. Looking up the rest from reference TRBV7-2 and TRBJ2-2 gives the full variable domain: GAGVSQSPSNKVTEKGKDVELRCDPISGHTALYWYRQSLGQGLEFLIYFQGNSAPDKSGLPSDRFSAERTGGSVSTLTIQRTQQEDSAVYLCASSPEEAVPGELFFGEGSRLTVL.

V and J are TRBV7-2 and TRBJ1-2; D unresolved. V was shortened by 0 bases and J by 1 base, with 9 bases between the two germline ends. CDR3 length: 15 amino acids. Per the germline V gene, CDR1 is SGHTA and CDR2 is FQGNSA. CDR3 bases: TGTGCCAGCAGCTTAGCCCCTCTCGTTAACTATGGCTACACCTTC. Protein sequence: CASSLAPLVNYGYTF.

J is TRBJ1-3 and V is TRBV28; D remains unclear. Between the trimmed V and J ends, which lost 5 bases and 4 bases, there was a span of 15 bases. The CDR3 covers 15 residues. Per the germline V gene, CDR1 is MDHEN and CDR2 is SYDVKM. The CDR3 reads CASSDNGVLGNTIYF. The CDR3 nucleotides read TGTGCCAGCAGTGATAACGGGGTATTAGGAAACACCATATATTTT.

V and J are TRBV6-4 and TRBJ2-1, with a weak D call TRBD2 (7 bases). CDR3 length equals 13 residues. The germline V gene has CDR1 MRHNA and CDR2 SNTAGT. Trimming removed 5 bases at V and 6 bases at J, with 11 bases between. CDR3 in DNA: TGTGCCAGCAGTAAAAGGGGGGGCAATGAGCAGTTCTTC. It is translated as CASSKRGGNEQFF.

The chain links TRBV4-1 to TRBJ1-5; 7 bases map to TRBD1. The germline gives CDR1 MGHRA, CDR2 YSYEKL. This CDR3 is 16 amino acids long. V was pared by 5 bases and J by 0 bases, with 7 bases of the junction left unmatched. For the CDR3, the DNA is TGCGCCAGCAGCGCCACCGGGACAGATAGCAATCAGCCCCAGCATTTT. Translation gives CASSATGTDSNQPQHF.

The chain couples TRBV18 to TRBJ2-1; 13 bases are shared with TRBD2. Per the germline V gene, CDR1 is KGHSH and CDR2 is LQKENI. This CDR3 has 20 amino acids. The V segment lost 3 bases and the J segment 0 bases; nucleotides outside the gene matches: 11. DNA for the CDR3: TGTGCCAGCTCACCTTACGCGACTAGCGGGGGGAAGAGCTCCTACAATGAGCAGTTCTTC. Its translation: CASSPYATSGGKSSYNEQFF.

The V call is TRBV9, the J call TRBJ1-1; D might be TRBD1 (5 bases). V was pared by 0 bases and J by 3 bases, with 12 bases between. The CDR3 is 15 amino acids. Germline lookup yields CDR1 SGDLS and CDR2 YYNGEE. In nucleotides, the CDR3 is TGTGCCAGCAGCGTAGCCAGGGATGGATACACTGAAGCTTTCTTT. It translates to CASSVARDGYTEAFF.

The chain couples TRBV6-2 or TRBV6-3 to TRBJ1-2; tentative D call: TRBD1 (5 bases). Germline CDR1 MNHEY, CDR2 SVGEGT. Trimming removed 5 bases at V and 4 bases at J, with 8 bases between. The CDR3 length is 12 residues. CDR3: CASSDSTYGYTF. The CDR3 region has the DNA TGTGCCAGCAGTGACAGCACCTATGGCTACACCTTC.

The CDR3 loop reads CASSISSNEAFF. CDR3 DNA: TGTGCCAGCAGCATAAGCTCAAATGAAGCTTTCTTT. This chain joins TRBV7-9 and TRBJ1-1; D uncertain. This CDR3 is built from 12 residues. V was pared by 5 bases and J by 7 bases, with 11 bases between. The germline V gene has CDR1 SEHNR and CDR2 FQNEAQ (reference sequence).

This chain connects TRBV4-1 to TRBJ1-5, with no clear D. The CDR3 consists of 15 residues. The germline V gene has CDR1 MGHRA and CDR2 YSYEKL. Trimming took off 1 base at V and 0 bases at J, with 7 bases between the two ends. As DNA, the CDR3 is TGCGCCAGCAGCCAAGCCAGGAATAGCAATCAGCCCCAGCATTTT. Translated: CASSQARNSNQPQHF.

The CDR3 bases are TGTGCCAGCATGAGGGCCTCCTTGGGGTTGGGATCCTTGGGTGAAGCTTTCTTT. This translates into CASMRASLGLGSLGEAFF. This rearrangement joins TRBV27 to TRBJ1-1; no clear D. V was shortened by 7 bases and J by 7 bases, with 31 bases between the two germline ends. Germline CDR1 is MNHEY and CDR2 is SMNVEV (reference sequence). This CDR3 spans 18 amino acids.

The chain has TRBV6-5 and TRBJ1-4; 9 bases are shared with TRBD1. The V and J ends lost 6 bases and 6 bases, in that order; junction bases with no gene match: 8. Germline CDR1 MNHEY, CDR2 SVGAGI. The CDR3 sequence is 15 residues long. Here the CDR3 DNA reads TGTGCCAGCAGGCTCCGAGGGACAGGGTATGAAAAACTGTTTTTT. Its translation is CASRLRGTGYEKLFF.

Note on this clone: Other DNA sequences in the same sample also yield this CDR3. The chain has TRBV5-6 and TRBJ1-6; 7 bases align to TRBD1. The germline CDR1 and CDR2 sequences are SGHDT and YYEEEE. The V and J ends lost 4 bases and 5 bases, in that order; junction bases with no gene match: 3. The CDR3 is 14 amino acids. CDR3 in DNA: TGTGCCAGCAGCCCGGACAGGAATAATTCACCCCTCCACTTT. This encodes CASSPDRNNSPLHF.

The chain combines TRBV30 with TRBJ2-5; 10 nucleotides line up with TRBD1. From germline, CDR1 is GTSNPN and CDR2 SVGIG (reference sequence). V trimming: 4 bases; J trimming: 2 bases; junction bases outside the gene matches: 7. This CDR3 comprises 15 residues. The CDR3 coding sequence is TGTGCCTGGAAGGCCGGGACAGGGGTTCAAGAGACCCAGTACTTC. It codes for CAWKAGTGVQETQYF.

This clone was recorded only once. This chain joins TRBV7-2 and TRBJ2-5, with 9 bases identical to TRBD2. V lost 1 base to trimming and J lost 1 base; unmatched junction nucleotides: 1. This CDR3 region has 15 residues. Germline CDR1 reads SGHTA; CDR2 reads FQGNSA. Written as DNA, the CDR3 is TGTGCCAGCAGCTTAGTAGCGGGGGCCCAAGAGACCCAGTACTTC. This translates into CASSLVAGAQETQYF.